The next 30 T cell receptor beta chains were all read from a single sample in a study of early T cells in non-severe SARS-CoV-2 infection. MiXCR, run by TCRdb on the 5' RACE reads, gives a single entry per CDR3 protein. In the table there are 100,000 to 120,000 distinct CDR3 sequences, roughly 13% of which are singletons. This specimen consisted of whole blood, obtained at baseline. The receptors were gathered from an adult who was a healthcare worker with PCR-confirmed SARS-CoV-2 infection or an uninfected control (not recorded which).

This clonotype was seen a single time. The chain's CDR3 is CASSLVSGRSYEQYF. In DNA form, the CDR3 reads TGTGCCAGCAGCCTCGTCAGCGGGAGGTCCTACGAGCAGTACTTC. The chain employs TRBV6-5 and TRBJ2-7; 9 bases line up with TRBD2. Losses at the gene ends were 6 bases for V and 1 base for J; bases not matched to a gene: 7. This CDR3 comprises 15 residues. Germline V gene sequence: CDR1 MNHEY, CDR2 SVGAGI.

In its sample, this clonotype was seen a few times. The CDR3 nucleotides read TGCGCCAGCAGCTTGGAGCGCAGCTATGAAAAACTGTTTTTT. It encodes CASSLERSYEKLFF. V gene TRBV5-1 combines with J gene TRBJ1-4; D is unclear. The V gene lost 0 bases and the J gene lost 6 bases, with 9 bases spanning the gap. Per germline, CDR1 SGHRS and CDR2 YFSETQ. The CDR3 is made up of 14 amino acids.

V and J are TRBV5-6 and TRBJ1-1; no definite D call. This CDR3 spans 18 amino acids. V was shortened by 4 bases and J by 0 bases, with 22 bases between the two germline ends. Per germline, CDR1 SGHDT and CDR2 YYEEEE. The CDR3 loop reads CASSLLPGRVNMNTEAFF. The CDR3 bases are TGTGCCAGCAGCCTCCTACCCGGACGGGTGAACATGAACACTGAAGCTTTCTTT.

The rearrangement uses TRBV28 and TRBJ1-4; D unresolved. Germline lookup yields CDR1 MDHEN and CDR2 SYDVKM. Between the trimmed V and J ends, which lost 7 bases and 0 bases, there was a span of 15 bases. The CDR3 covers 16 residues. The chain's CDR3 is CASTLGGAATNEKLFF. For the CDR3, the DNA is TGTGCCAGCACCCTGGGAGGTGCTGCAACTAATGAAAAACTGTTTTTT.

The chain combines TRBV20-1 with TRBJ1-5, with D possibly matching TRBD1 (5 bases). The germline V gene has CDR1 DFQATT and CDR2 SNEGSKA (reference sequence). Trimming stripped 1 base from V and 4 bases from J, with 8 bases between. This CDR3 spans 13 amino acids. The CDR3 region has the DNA TGCAGTGCTAGAGTACAGGTGAATCAGCCCCAGCATTTT. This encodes CSARVQVNQPQHF.

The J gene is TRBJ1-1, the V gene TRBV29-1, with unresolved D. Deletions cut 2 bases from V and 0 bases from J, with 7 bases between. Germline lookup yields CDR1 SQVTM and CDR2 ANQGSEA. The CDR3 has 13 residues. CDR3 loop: CSVEKSMNTEAFF. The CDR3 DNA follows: TGCAGCGTTGAAAAAAGTATGAACACTGAAGCTTTCTTT.

In DNA, the CDR3 is TGCGCCAGCAGCCCCATTCGGACAGGGGGCGCGGGCGAAAAACTGTTTTTT. Residues: CASSPIRTGGAGEKLFF. The V call is TRBV5-1, the J call TRBJ1-4; 11 bases align to TRBD1. This CDR3 region has 17 residues. V was pared by 4 bases and J by 8 bases, with 13 bases of the junction left unmatched. The germline CDR1 and CDR2 sequences are SGHRS and YFSETQ.

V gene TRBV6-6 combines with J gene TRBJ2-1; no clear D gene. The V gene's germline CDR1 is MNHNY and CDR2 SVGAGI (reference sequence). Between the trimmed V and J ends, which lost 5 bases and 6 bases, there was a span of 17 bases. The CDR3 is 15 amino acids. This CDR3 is CASSDAASGFNEQFF. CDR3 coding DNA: TGTGCCAGCAGTGACGCGGCTAGTGGGTTCAATGAGCAGTTCTTC.

CDR3 in DNA: TGTGCCAGCAGCTTAACTAGCGAGCCCGAGAGCTCCTACAATGAGCAGTTCTTC. Its protein product is CASSLTSEPESSYNEQFF. The chain recombines TRBV7-6 with TRBJ2-1; 7 bases are a match to TRBD2. The CDR3 sequence is 18 residues long. Germline CDR1 is SGHVS and CDR2 is FNYEAQ. The ends lost 2 bases at V and 0 bases at J; junction bases unmatched: 10.

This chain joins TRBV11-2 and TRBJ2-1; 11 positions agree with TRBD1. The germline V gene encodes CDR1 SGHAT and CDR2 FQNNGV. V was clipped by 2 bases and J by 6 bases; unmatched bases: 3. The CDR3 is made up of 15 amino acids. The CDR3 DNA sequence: TGTGCCAGCAGCTTACTGGGACAGGGGGGCAATGAGCAGTTCTTC. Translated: CASSLLGQGGNEQFF.

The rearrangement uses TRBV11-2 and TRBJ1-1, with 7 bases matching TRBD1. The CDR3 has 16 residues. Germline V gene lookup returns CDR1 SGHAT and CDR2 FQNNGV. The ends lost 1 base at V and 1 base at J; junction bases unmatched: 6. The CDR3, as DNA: TGTGCCAGCAGCTTAGTCGGACAGGCCACGAACACTGAAGCTTTCTTT. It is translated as CASSLVGQATNTEAFF.

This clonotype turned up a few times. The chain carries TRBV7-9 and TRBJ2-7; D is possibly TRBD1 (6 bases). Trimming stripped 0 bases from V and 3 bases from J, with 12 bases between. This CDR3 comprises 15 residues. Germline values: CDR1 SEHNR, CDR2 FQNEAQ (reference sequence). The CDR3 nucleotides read TGTGCCAGCAGCTTAGCGTCGGGCAGGGGCTACGAGCAGTACTTC. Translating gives CASSLASGRGYEQYF.

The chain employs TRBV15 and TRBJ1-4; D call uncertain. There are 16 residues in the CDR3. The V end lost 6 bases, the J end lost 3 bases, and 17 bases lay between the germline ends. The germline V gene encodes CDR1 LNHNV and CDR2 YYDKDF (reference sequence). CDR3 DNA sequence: TGTGCCACCAGACCCTCCGCGGGGTTGGCTAATGAAAAACTGTTTTTT. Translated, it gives CATRPSAGLANEKLFF.

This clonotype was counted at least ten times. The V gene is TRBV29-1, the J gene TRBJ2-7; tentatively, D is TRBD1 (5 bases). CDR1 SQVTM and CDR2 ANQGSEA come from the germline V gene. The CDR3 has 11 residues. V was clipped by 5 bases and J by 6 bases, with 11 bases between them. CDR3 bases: TGCAGCGTTCATCAGGGCACCGAGCAGTACTTC. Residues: CSVHQGTEQYF.

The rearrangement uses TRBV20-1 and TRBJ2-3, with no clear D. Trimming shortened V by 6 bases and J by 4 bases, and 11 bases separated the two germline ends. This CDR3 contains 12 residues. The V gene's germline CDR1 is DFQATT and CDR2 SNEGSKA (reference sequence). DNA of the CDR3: TGCAGTGCCACTCGGGCCTCAGATACGCAGTATTTT. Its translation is CSATRASDTQYF.

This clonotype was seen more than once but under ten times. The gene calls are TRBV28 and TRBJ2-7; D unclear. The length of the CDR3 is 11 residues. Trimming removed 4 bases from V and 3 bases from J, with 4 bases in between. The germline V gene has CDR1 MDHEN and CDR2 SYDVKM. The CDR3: CASSSLYEQYF. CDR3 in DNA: TGTGCCAGCAGTTCCCTCTACGAGCAGTACTTC. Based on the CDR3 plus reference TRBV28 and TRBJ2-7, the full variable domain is DVKVTQSSRYLVKRTGEKVFLECVQDMDHENMFWYRQDPGLGLRLIYFSYDVKMKEKGDIPEGYSVSREKKERFSLILESASTNQTSMYLCASSSLYEQYFGPGTRLTVT.

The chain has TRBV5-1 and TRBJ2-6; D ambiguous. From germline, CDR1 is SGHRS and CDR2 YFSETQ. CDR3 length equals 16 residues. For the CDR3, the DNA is TGCGCTGAAGGCTCCGTCCGGATCTCTGGGGCCAACGTCCTGACTTTC. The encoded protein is CAEGSVRISGANVLTF.

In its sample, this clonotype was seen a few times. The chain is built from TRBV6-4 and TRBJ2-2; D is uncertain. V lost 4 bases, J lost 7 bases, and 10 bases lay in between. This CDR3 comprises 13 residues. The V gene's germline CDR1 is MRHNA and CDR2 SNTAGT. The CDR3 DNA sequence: TGTGCCAGCAGTGTACACCCGGGCGGGGAGCTGTTTTTT. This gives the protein CASSVHPGGELFF.

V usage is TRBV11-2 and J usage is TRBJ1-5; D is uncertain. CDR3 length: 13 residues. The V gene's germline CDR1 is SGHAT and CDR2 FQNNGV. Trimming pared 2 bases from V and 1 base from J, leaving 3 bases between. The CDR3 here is CASSLTSNQPQHF. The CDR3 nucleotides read TGTGCCAGCAGCTTAACCAGCAATCAGCCCCAGCATTTT. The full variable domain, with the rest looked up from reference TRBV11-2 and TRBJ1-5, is EAGVAQSPRYKIIEKRQSVAFWCNPISGHATLYWYQQILGQGPKLLIQFQNNGVVDDSQLPKDRFSAERLKGVDSTLKIQPAKLEDSAVYLCASSLTSNQPQHFGDGTRLSIL.

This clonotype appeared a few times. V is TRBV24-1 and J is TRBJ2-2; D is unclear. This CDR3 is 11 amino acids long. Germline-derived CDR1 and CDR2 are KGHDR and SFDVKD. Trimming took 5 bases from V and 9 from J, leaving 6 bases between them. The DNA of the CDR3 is TGTGCCACCAGTGGGAGTCGGGAGCTGTTTTTT. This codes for CATSGSRELFF.

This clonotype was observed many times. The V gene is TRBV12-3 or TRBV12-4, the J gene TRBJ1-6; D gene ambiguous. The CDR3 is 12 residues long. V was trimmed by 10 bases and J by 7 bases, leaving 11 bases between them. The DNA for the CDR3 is TGTGCCACCAGCGGGGAGAATTCACCCCTCCACTTT. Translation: CATSGENSPLHF.

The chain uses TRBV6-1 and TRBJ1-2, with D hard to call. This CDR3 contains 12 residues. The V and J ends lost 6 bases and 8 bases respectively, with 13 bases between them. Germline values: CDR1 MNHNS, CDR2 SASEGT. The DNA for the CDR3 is TGTGCCAGCAGCCCTGACTTGGGGGGCTACACCTTC. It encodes CASSPDLGGYTF.

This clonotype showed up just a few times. The CDR3 sequence: CASSYLGGSSPYNEQFF. The CDR3 bases are TGTGCCAGCAGTTACCTGGGCGGGAGCTCCCCATACAATGAGCAGTTCTTC. V gene TRBV6-2 or TRBV6-3 combines with J gene TRBJ2-1, with 7 nucleotides matching TRBD2. This CDR3 region has 17 residues. Unmatched junction bases numbered 11, after V lost 2 bases and J lost 4 bases. The germline CDR1 and CDR2 sequences are MNHEY and SVGEGT.

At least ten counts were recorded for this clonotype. The CDR3 DNA sequence: TGCAGTGCTGCCGGGACTTCCGTTTCTAGCACAGATACGCAGTATTTT. This gives the protein CSAAGTSVSSTDTQYF. The chain uses TRBV20-1 and TRBJ2-3; D may be TRBD2 (6 bases). This CDR3 is built from 16 residues. V was trimmed by 5 bases and J by 0 bases, leaving 18 bases between them. CDR1 DFQATT and CDR2 SNEGSKA come from the germline V gene (reference sequence).

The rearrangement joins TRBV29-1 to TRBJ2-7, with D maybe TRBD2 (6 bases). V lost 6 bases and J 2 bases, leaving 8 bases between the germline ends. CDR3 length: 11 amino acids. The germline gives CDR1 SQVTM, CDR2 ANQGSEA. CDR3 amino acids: CSVWGAYEQYF. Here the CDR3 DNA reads TGCAGCGTCTGGGGGGCCTACGAGCAGTACTTC.

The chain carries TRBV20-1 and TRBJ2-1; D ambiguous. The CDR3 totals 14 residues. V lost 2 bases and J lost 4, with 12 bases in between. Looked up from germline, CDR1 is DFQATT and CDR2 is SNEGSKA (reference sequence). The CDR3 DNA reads TGCAGTGCTAGATACCCTAGAATTTACAATGAGCAGTTCTTC. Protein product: CSARYPRIYNEQFF.

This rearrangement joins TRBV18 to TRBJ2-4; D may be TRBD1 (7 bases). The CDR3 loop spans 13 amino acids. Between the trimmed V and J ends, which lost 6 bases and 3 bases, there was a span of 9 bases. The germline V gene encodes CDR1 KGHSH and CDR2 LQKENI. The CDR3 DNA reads TGTGCCAGCTCGCGGGACAGCAAAAACATTCAGTACTTC. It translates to CASSRDSKNIQYF.

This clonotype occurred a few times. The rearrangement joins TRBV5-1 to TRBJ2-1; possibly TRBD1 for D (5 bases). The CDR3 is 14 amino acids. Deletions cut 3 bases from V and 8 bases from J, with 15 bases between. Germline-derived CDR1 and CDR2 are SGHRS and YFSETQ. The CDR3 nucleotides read TGCGCCAGCAGCTCGGAACTAAGGGGCGATGAGCAGTTCTTC. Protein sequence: CASSSELRGDEQFF.

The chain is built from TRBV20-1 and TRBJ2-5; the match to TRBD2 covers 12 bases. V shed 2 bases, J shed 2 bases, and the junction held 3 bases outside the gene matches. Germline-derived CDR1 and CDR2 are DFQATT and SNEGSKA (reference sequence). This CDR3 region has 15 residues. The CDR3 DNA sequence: TGCAGTGCTAGACGCGGACTAGCGGGACAAGAGACCCAGTACTTC. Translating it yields CSARRGLAGQETQYF.

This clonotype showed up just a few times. The CDR3 bases are TGTGCCAGCGGATTCGGGGCTGGGACTGAAGCTTTCTTT. This sequence encodes CASGFGAGTEAFF. The rearrangement links TRBV25-1 to TRBJ1-1, with D perhaps matching TRBD1 (5 bases). The CDR3 sequence is 13 residues long. CDR1 is MGHDK, CDR2 SYGVNS, per germline. V was clipped by 8 bases and J by 5 bases, with 15 bases between them.